This TCR beta chain was identified in a study of regulatory T cells in long-lasting Graves disease. Study-wide results and limits: The study found persistent patients shared more public clonotypes (about 3,000) than new patients (about 890).

Construction of TCR beta libraries relied on iRepertoire HTBI primers and on Arm-PCR targeting CDR3 regions. One entry per CDR3 protein results from TCRdb running MiXCR on the multiplex PCR reads. The sample includes about 330,000 distinct CDR3 sequences, 15% to 20% of them seen just once. Time point specified: newly diagnosed GD, antithyroid drugs for less than 3 months. RNA extracted from PBMCs served as the sequencing template. EDTA tubes held 8 to 10 milliliters of peripheral blood from each patient. Looked up from germline, CDR1 is MDHEN and CDR2 is SYDVKM. The CDR3 sequence is 14 residues long. V lost 2 bases to trimming and J lost 5 bases, with 12 bases between them. The table lists this clonotype with many counts. The antigen is undetermined. A further study also used this sample, focusing on T cells in Graves' hyperthyroidism and ophthalmopathy.

The genes are TRBV28 and TRBJ1-2; tentatively, D is TRBD1 (6 bases). This sequence originates from a woman aged 18-29 years with Graves disease. Sequenced material: peripheral blood mononuclear cells (PBMCs), taken at new diagnosis, from a patient treated with antithyroid drugs. The CDR3 loop is CASSLPGGGYGYTF. The CDR3 DNA follows: TGTGCCAGCAGTTTACCTGGGGGCGGGTATGGCTACACCTTC.